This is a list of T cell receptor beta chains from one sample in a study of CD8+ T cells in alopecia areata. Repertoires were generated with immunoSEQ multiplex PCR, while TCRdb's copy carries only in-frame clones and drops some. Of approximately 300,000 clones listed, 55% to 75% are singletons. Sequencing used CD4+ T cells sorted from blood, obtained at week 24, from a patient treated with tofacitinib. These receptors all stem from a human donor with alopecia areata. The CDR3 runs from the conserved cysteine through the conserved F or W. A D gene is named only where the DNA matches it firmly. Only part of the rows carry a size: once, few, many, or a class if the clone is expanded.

CDR3aa: CASSRGTSPYEQYF
CDR3nt: TGCGCCAGCAGCCGGGGGACTAGCCCCTACGAGCAGTACTTC
j_gene: TRBJ2-7
abundance: few
d_gene: TRBD2
v_gene: TRBV4-3

CDR3aa: CSVGGTGYEQYF
CDR3nt: TGCAGCGTGGGAGGGACAGGCTACGAGCAGTACTTC
j_gene: TRBJ2-7
abundance: -
d_gene: -
v_gene: TRBV29-1

CDR3aa: CAWSPGGAYNEQFF
CDR3nt: TGTGCCTGGAGTCCGGGGGGGGCCTACAATGAGCAGTTCTTC
j_gene: TRBJ2-1
abundance: few
d_gene: TRBD2
v_gene: TRBV30

CDR3aa: CASRPPTGSKAFF
CDR3nt: TGTGCCAGCAGGCCACCTACAGGGAGCAAAGCTTTCTTT
j_gene: TRBJ1-1
abundance: -
d_gene: -
v_gene: TRBV6-6

CDR3aa: CSTRQGIQYEQYF
CDR3nt: TGCAGCACCAGACAGGGGATTCAGTACGAGCAGTACTTC
j_gene: TRBJ2-7
abundance: -
d_gene: TRBD1
v_gene: TRBV29-1

CDR3aa: CSVEATGQPYGYTF
CDR3nt: TGCAGCGTTGAAGCTACCGGACAGCCCTATGGCTACACCTTC
j_gene: TRBJ1-2
abundance: few
d_gene: -
v_gene: TRBV29-1

CDR3aa: CASSTFGDSSTGGYTF
CDR3nt: TGTGCCAGCAGCACCTTCGGGGACAGCTCTACGGGCGGCTACACCTTC
j_gene: TRBJ1-2
abundance: -
d_gene: TRBD1
v_gene: TRBV9

CDR3aa: CASSQDPAGELFF
CDR3nt: TGCGCCAGCAGCCAAGATCCCGCCGGGGAGCTGTTTTTT
j_gene: TRBJ2-2
abundance: -
d_gene: -
v_gene: TRBV4-1

CDR3aa: CASSEPVNTGELFF
CDR3nt: TGTGCCAGCAGTGAACCAGTGAACACCGGGGAGCTGTTTTTT
j_gene: TRBJ2-2
abundance: -
d_gene: -
v_gene: TRBV2

CDR3aa: CASSLTRSWSYEQYF
CDR3nt: TGTGCCAGCAGCTTAACCAGGAGTTGGTCCTACGAGCAGTACTTC
j_gene: TRBJ2-7
abundance: -
d_gene: -
v_gene: TRBV7-3

CDR3aa: CSVAPRAYGYTF
CDR3nt: TGCAGCGTTGCCCCGCGGGCGTATGGCTACACCTTC
j_gene: TRBJ1-2
abundance: -
d_gene: -
v_gene: TRBV29-1

CDR3aa: CAWSVVGAGELFF
CDR3nt: TGTGCCTGGAGTGTAGTAGGGGCCGGGGAGCTGTTTTTT
j_gene: TRBJ2-2
abundance: -
d_gene: -
v_gene: TRBV30

CDR3aa: CASSVAGTIRGIQYF
CDR3nt: TGTGCCAGCAGCGTCGCAGGGACTATCAGGGGCATTCAGTACTTC
j_gene: TRBJ2-4
abundance: few
d_gene: -
v_gene: TRBV27

CDR3aa: CASARGTQAFF
CDR3nt: TGTGCCAGCGCCAGGGGGACTCAAGCTTTCTTT
j_gene: TRBJ1-1
abundance: -
d_gene: TRBD1
v_gene: TRBV6-5

CDR3aa: CASSQARGQETQYF
CDR3nt: TGCGCCAGCAGCCAAGCCCGGGGCCAAGAGACCCAGTACTTC
j_gene: TRBJ2-5
abundance: -
d_gene: -
v_gene: TRBV4-1

CDR3aa: CSAIGANVLTF
CDR3nt: TGCAGTGCTATTGGGGCCAACGTCCTGACTTTC
j_gene: TRBJ2-6
abundance: -
d_gene: -
v_gene: TRBV20-1

CDR3aa: CASSEGPGHRSGGYTF
CDR3nt: TGTGCCAGCAGTGAGGGACCGGGACACCGGTCCGGTGGCTACACCTTC
j_gene: TRBJ1-2
abundance: -
d_gene: -
v_gene: TRBV2

CDR3aa: CASSRRTPGLAGGYTGELFF
CDR3nt: TGCGCCAGCAGCCGCAGGACGCCCGGTCTAGCGGGGGGATACACCGGGGAGCTGTTTTTT
j_gene: TRBJ2-2
abundance: -
d_gene: TRBD2
v_gene: TRBV4-3

CDR3aa: CASSQDGGALYEQYF
CDR3nt: TGTGCCAGCAGCCAAGATGGGGGGGCTCTCTACGAGCAGTACTTC
j_gene: TRBJ2-7
abundance: once
d_gene: -
v_gene: TRBV14

CDR3aa: CASSGRAPSTIYF
CDR3nt: TGTGCCAGCAGCGGCCGGGCCCCCAGTACCATATATTTT
j_gene: TRBJ1-3
abundance: -
d_gene: -
v_gene: TRBV7-2

CDR3aa: CSAQKGNTQYF
CDR3nt: TGCAGCGCCCAGAAGGGGAATACGCAGTATTTT
j_gene: TRBJ2-3
abundance: few
d_gene: -
v_gene: TRBV29-1

CDR3aa: CASSHPPRGTEAFF
CDR3nt: TGCGCCAGCAGCCACCCCCCCAGGGGCACTGAAGCTTTCTTT
j_gene: TRBJ1-1
abundance: -
d_gene: -
v_gene: TRBV4-1

CDR3aa: CASSPLAGREQYF
CDR3nt: TGTGCCAGCAGTCCATTGGCGGGTCGCGAGCAGTACTTC
j_gene: TRBJ2-7
abundance: once
d_gene: -
v_gene: TRBV7-9

CDR3aa: CASSPGLVITGELFF
CDR3nt: TGTGCCAGCAGCCCGGGACTAGTGATTACCGGGGAGCTGTTTTTT
j_gene: TRBJ2-2
abundance: -
d_gene: TRBD2
v_gene: TRBV27

CDR3aa: CASSVDRAETQYF
CDR3nt: TGTGCCAGCAGCGTAGACAGGGCGGAGACCCAGTACTTC
j_gene: TRBJ2-5
abundance: -
d_gene: -
v_gene: TRBV9

CDR3aa: CASSQRTGDRDGYTF
CDR3nt: TGTGCCAGCTCACAAAGAACAGGGGACCGGGATGGCTACACCTTC
j_gene: TRBJ1-2
abundance: -
d_gene: TRBD1
v_gene: TRBV18

CDR3aa: CASSPITYEQYF
CDR3nt: TGTGCCAGCAGTCCGATTACCTACGAGCAGTACTTC
j_gene: TRBJ2-7
abundance: -
d_gene: -
v_gene: TRBV28

CDR3aa: CASSPGQRNTGELFF
CDR3nt: TGTGCCAGCAGCCCGGGACAGAGAAACACCGGGGAGCTGTTTTTT
j_gene: TRBJ2-2
abundance: -
d_gene: TRBD1
v_gene: TRBV7-8

CDR3aa: CSPLEAGTEAFF
CDR3nt: TGCAGCCCTTTAGAGGCTGGAACTGAAGCTTTCTTT
j_gene: TRBJ1-1
abundance: -
d_gene: -
v_gene: TRBV29-1

CDR3aa: CASSINTDSTDTQYF
CDR3nt: TGTGCCAGCAGCATCAATACCGACTCCACAGATACGCAGTATTTT
j_gene: TRBJ2-3
abundance: -
d_gene: -
v_gene: TRBV5-4

CDR3aa: CAWSVTGMAKNIQYF
CDR3nt: TGTGCCTGGAGTGTAACAGGGATGGCCAAAAACATTCAGTACTTC
j_gene: TRBJ2-4
abundance: few
d_gene: -
v_gene: TRBV30

CDR3aa: CSVTPPWGGELFF
CDR3nt: TGCAGCGTTACACCCCCTTGGGGCGGGGAGCTGTTTTTT
j_gene: TRBJ2-2
abundance: -
d_gene: -
v_gene: TRBV29-1

CDR3aa: CASSVGTGRNIQYF
CDR3nt: TGTGCCAGCAGCGTTGGGACGGGTAGAAACATTCAGTACTTC
j_gene: TRBJ2-4
abundance: -
d_gene: -
v_gene: TRBV9

CDR3aa: CASSLGARNLYTF
CDR3nt: TGTGCCAGCAGCTTAGGAGCGAGAAATCTCTACACCTTC
j_gene: TRBJ1-2
abundance: -
d_gene: -
v_gene: TRBV13

CDR3aa: CATETGTGFYGYTF
CDR3nt: TGTGCCACCGAAACCGGGACAGGGTTCTATGGCTACACCTTC
j_gene: TRBJ1-2
abundance: once
d_gene: TRBD1
v_gene: TRBV10-3

CDR3aa: CASSLLLPSSYNEQFF
CDR3nt: TGTGCCAGCAGCTTATTACTGCCAAGCTCCTACAATGAGCAGTTCTTC
j_gene: TRBJ2-1
abundance: few
d_gene: -
v_gene: TRBV7-2

CDR3aa: CASSQAHSYEQYF
CDR3nt: TGTGCCAGCAGCCAAGCACACTCCTACGAGCAGTACTTC
j_gene: TRBJ2-7
abundance: -
d_gene: -
v_gene: TRBV4-2

CDR3aa: CASSETSVSTDTQYF
CDR3nt: TGTGCCAGCAGCGAAACTAGCGTGTCCACAGATACGCAGTATTTT
j_gene: TRBJ2-3
abundance: -
d_gene: TRBD2
v_gene: TRBV5-4

CDR3aa: CSADAGQGALEQYF
CDR3nt: TGCAGCGCCGACGCCGGACAGGGGGCGTTGGAGCAGTACTTC
j_gene: TRBJ2-7
abundance: -
d_gene: TRBD1
v_gene: TRBV29-1

CDR3aa: CASSLGGQGPKRRTQYF
CDR3nt: TGTGCCAGCAGCTTAGGGGGACAGGGTCCCAAGCGGCGGACGCAGTATTTT
j_gene: TRBJ2-3
abundance: -
d_gene: TRBD1
v_gene: TRBV7-8